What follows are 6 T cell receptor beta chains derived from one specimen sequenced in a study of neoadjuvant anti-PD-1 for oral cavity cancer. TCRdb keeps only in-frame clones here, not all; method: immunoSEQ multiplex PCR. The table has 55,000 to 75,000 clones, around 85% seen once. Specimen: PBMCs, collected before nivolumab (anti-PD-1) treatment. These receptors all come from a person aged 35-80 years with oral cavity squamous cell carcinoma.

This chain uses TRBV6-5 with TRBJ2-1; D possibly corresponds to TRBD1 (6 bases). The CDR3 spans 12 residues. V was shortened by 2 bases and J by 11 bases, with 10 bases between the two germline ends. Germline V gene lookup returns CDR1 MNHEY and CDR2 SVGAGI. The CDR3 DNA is TGTGCCAGCAGTTACACCGGGACAAAGCAGTTCTTC. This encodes CASSYTGTKQFF.

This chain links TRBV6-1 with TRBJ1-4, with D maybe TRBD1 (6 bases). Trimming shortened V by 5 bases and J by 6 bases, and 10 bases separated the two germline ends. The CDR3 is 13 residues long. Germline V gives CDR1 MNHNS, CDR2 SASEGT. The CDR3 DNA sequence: TGTGCCAGCAGTCACAGGGTTGATGAAAAACTGTTTTTT. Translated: CASSHRVDEKLFF.

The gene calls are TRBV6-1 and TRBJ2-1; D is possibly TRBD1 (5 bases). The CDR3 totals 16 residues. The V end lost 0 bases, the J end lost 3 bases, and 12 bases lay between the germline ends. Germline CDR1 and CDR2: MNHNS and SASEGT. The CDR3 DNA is TGTGCCAGCAGTGAAGCAAGGGGCCTAGTCTACAATGAGCAGTTCTTC. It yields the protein CASSEARGLVYNEQFF.

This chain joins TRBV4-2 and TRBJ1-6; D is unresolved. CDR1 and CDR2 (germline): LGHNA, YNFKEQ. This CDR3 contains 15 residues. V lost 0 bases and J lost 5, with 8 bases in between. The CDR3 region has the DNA TGTGCCAGCAGCCAAGACGGACTGAATAATTCACCCCTCCACTTT. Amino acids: CASSQDGLNNSPLHF.

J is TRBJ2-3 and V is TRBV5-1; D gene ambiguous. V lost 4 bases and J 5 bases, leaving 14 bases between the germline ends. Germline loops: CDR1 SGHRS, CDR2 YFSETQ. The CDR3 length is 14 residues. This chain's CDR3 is CASSRSGLGDTQYF. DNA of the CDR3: TGCGCCAGCAGCCGCTCTGGATTGGGAGATACGCAGTATTTT.

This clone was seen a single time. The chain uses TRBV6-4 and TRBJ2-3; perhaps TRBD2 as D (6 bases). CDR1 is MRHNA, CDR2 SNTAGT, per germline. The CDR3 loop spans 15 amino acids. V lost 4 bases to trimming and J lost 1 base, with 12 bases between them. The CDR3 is CASSGSSEGTDTQYF. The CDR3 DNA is TGTGCCAGCAGTGGTTCTAGCGAAGGCACAGATACGCAGTATTTT.